Included here is one T cell receptor beta chain sequence, with context. V was pared by 3 bases and J by 4 bases, with 13 bases between. The CDR3 has 13 amino acids. Germline V gives CDR1 SQVTM, CDR2 ANQGSEA. The data were taken from a study of blood T cell repertoires in COVID-19. Sequencing was performed with immunoSEQ multiplex PCR; in TCRdb, only in-frame clones are kept and a portion is missing. The table records under 250,000 clones, about 91% of them present only once. Material for sequencing was peripheral blood. The TCR sequence derives from a man aged 30-40 years with acute or convalescent COVID-19. V is TRBV29-1 and J is TRBJ2-7; tentative D call: TRBD2 (6 bases). The CDR3 loop reads CSVDRAGSYEQYF. CDR3 DNA sequence: TGCAGCGTTGACAGGGCGGGATCGTACGAGCAGTACTTC.